A selection of T cell receptor beta chains follows, all from one sample in a study of human T cells and chemical hapten exposure. TCRdb independently ran MiXCR on the RACE reads; one entry per CDR3 protein. This sample yields around 70,000 distinct CDR3 sequences, of which 11% are seen a single time; roughly 1.5% belongs to the top ten. Specimen: whole blood, collected in connection with sensitization to the hapten diphenylcyclopropenone (DPC). The receptors originated from a woman between 50 and 59 years old with alopecia areata. Some clones in this sample may be carry-over from other donors' samples. Each CDR3 is given with its conserved first and last residue. A D gene is named only where the DNA matches it firmly. Expanded clones get a size class; other rows say once, few or many, or leave the size out.

>TRBJ2-3|TRBD2|TRBV6-1|many
TGTGCCAGCAGTGAGGTAGCGGGATCCACAGATACGCAGTATTTT
CASSEVAGSTDTQYF
>TRBJ2-2|.|TRBV7-3|.
TGTGCCAGCAGCCCCGGGCAGGTGAACACCGGGGAGCTGTTTTTT
CASSPGQVNTGELFF
>TRBJ1-1|.|TRBV29-1|many
TGCAGCGTTGAAGTCGGGGCACGGAACACTGAAGCTTTCTTT
CSVEVGARNTEAFF
>TRBJ1-5|.|TRBV11-2|few
TGTGCCAGCAGCCCGGCCGGTGATAGGCCCCAGCATTTT
CASSPAGDRPQHF
>TRBJ1-4|.|TRBV3-1|many
TGTGCCAGCAGCCTTGATCAGGGTGAAAAACTGTTTTTT
CASSLDQGEKLFF
>TRBJ2-1|.|TRBV11-3|.
TGTGCCAGCAGCCCCCCGGCCGGGGCTCCTTCCTACAATGAGCAGTTCTTC
CASSPPAGAPSYNEQFF
>TRBJ1-2|TRBD1|TRBV6-6|many
TGTGCCAGCAGTTATAGACGGGACAGGGTTCACTATGGCTACACCTTC
CASSYRRDRVHYGYTF
>TRBJ1-4|.|TRBV6-2/TRBV6-3|many
TGTGCCAGCAGTTATTCCCCAAGAGCAACGACTGAAAAACTGTTTTTT
CASSYSPRATTEKLFF
>TRBJ2-2|.|TRBV29-1|.
TGCACTGGCAGGTCAACGAACACCGGGGAGCTGTTTTTT
CTGRSTNTGELFF
>TRBJ2-6|TRBD2|TRBV12-3/TRBV12-4|.
TGTGCCAGCAGTTCCCGTAGTTCGCTTATGAAAGCGGGAGGGAGCTCTGGGGCCAACGTCCTGACTTTC
CASSSRSSLMKAGGSSGANVLTF
>TRBJ2-3|TRBD2|TRBV20-1|many
TGCAGTGCGCCGGGACTAGCGGGATCAGTGACGGTTACGCAGTATTTT
CSAPGLAGSVTVTQYF
>TRBJ1-5|TRBD1|TRBV20-1|many
TGCAGTGCCCACCCGGGGACAGCCAGCGGTAGTGGTCAGCCCCAGCATTTT
CSAHPGTASGSGQPQHF
>TRBJ2-3|.|TRBV4-1|many
TGCGCCAGCAGCCAGGCCTTACTCACAGATACGCAGTATTTT
CASSQALLTDTQYF
>TRBJ2-1|.|TRBV18|many
TGTGCCAGCTCATTGGTTGCCTCGGGACCCCTTTACAATGAGCAGTTCTTC
CASSLVASGPLYNEQFF
>TRBJ2-7|TRBD1|TRBV20-1|.
TGCAGTGCTTGCCCCGATTCAGGGGGTCACGAGCAGTACTTC
CSACPDSGGHEQYF
>TRBJ1-5|.|TRBV28|.
TGTGCCAGCAGCTCCAAGGGGAGCAATCAGCCCCAGCATTTT
CASSSKGSNQPQHF
>TRBJ2-1|.|TRBV4-2|many
TGTGCCAGCAGCCGGGACTGGCTTCGGTCCTACAATGAGCAGTTCTTC
CASSRDWLRSYNEQFF
>TRBJ2-1|TRBD1|TRBV20-1|few
TGCAGTGCTGCGGGACAGGGAGTCAATGAGCAGTTCTTC
CSAAGQGVNEQFF
>TRBJ1-2|TRBD1|TRBV19|many
TGTGCCAGTAATCAGAACAGGGGGGGACCCAACTATGGCTACACCTTC
CASNQNRGGPNYGYTF
>TRBJ2-7|TRBD2|TRBV7-9|many
TGTGCCAGCAGCTACGGGGGGGCGGCCTACGAGCAGTACTTC
CASSYGGAAYEQYF
>TRBJ2-3|.|TRBV12-3/TRBV12-4|many
TGTGCCAGCAGTGGGGGCGCAGATACGCAGTATTTT
CASSGGADTQYF
>TRBJ2-1|TRBD2|TRBV7-2|few
TGTGCCAGCAGCCCCCCCAGCGGGGGTACCGATAATGAGCAGTTCTTC
CASSPPSGGTDNEQFF